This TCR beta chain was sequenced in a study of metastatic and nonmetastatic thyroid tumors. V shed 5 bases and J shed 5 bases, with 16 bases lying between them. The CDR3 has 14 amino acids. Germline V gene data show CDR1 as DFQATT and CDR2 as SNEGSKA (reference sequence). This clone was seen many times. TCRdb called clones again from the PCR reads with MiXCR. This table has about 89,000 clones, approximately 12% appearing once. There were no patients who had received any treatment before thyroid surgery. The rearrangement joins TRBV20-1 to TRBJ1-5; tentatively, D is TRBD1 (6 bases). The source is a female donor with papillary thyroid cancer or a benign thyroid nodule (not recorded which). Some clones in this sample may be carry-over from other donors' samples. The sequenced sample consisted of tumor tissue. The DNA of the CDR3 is TGCAGTGCTCTCTCGGGGGGCTCTGATCAGCCCCAGCATTTT. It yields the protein CSALSGGSDQPQHF.